This T cell receptor beta chain derives from a study of molecular identifiers for immune sequencing clone quantification. Study summary: RNA from 20,000 or 100,000 naive CD8 cells was split five ways in replicates, with four sequenced.

Germline lookup yields CDR1 SGHDN and CDR2 FVKESK. This CDR3 comprises 12 residues. Trimming removed 2 bases from V and 6 bases from J, with 4 bases in between. It was with previously described methods and listed TCR primers that bulk TCR libraries were made. In TCRdb, the PCR reads were re-called with MiXCR into one record per CDR3 protein. Of approximately 97,000 distinct CDR3 sequences in the sample, approximately 25% were seen once. The chain links TRBV14 to TRBJ2-2; D gene uncertain. Sequenced: naive CD8+ T cells from blood, with Jurkat cell RNA spiked in. The subset: FACS-sorted CD8+CD4-CCR7+CD45RA+ naive T cells. The receptor comes from a human donor in good health. Some libraries in this study had Jurkat cell RNA spiked in. Here the CDR3 DNA reads TGTGCCAGCAGCCAACCTTCCGGGGAGCTGTTTTTT. Protein product: CASSQPSGELFF. Full variable domain (remainder filled in from reference TRBV14 and TRBJ2-2): EAGVTQFPSHSVIEKGQTVTLRCDPISGHDNLYWYRRVMGKEIKFLLHFVKESKQDESGMPNNRFLAERTGGTYSTLKVQPAELEDSGVYFCASSQPSGELFFGEGSRLTVL.